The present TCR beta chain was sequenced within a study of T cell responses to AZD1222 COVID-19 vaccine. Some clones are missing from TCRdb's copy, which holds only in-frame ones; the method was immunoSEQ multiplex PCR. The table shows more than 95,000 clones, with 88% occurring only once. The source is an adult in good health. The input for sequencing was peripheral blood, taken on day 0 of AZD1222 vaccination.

The CDR3 DNA reads TGTGCCAGCAGAAGGGTCCAAGAGACCCAGTACTTC. Its protein is CASRRVQETQYF. The V and J genes are TRBV12-3 or TRBV12-4 and TRBJ2-5; D is ambiguous. Trimming removed 6 bases from V and 1 base from J, with 6 bases in between. The CDR3 is 12 amino acids.